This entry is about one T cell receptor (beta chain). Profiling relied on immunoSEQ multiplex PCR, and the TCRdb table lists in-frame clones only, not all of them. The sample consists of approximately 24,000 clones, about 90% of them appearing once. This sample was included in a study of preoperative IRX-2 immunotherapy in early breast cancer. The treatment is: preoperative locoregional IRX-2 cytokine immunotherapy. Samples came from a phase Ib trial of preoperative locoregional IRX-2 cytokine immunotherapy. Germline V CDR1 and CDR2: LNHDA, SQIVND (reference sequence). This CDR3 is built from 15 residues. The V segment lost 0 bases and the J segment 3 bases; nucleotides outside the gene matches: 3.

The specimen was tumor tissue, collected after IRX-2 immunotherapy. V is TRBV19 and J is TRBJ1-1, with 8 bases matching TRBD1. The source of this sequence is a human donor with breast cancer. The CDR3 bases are TGTGCCAGTAGTATAGAGACAGGGGCGGACACTGAAGCTTTCTTT. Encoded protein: CASSIETGADTEAFF.